This T cell receptor beta chain was found in a study of OX40 agonist ivuxolimab in advanced cancers. Study background: Participants, 75% to 90% male, averaged around 64 years of age, ranging from about 23 to 90.

Method: immunoSEQ multiplex PCR; TCRdb's copy keeps in-frame clones and lacks some. The table includes some 62,000 clones, 92% detected once. This clone was picked up a small number of times. Its cognate antigen is unknown. Findings and limits, study-wide: CD8+ T cells were the subset that, on average, had more expanded clones than CD4+. Both blood CD4+ and CD8+ T cells showed clonal growth by week 6 at 0.1 to 3.0 mg/kg.

V gave up 1 base and J gave up 4 bases, with 11 bases separating them. The V gene's germline CDR1 is SGHVS and CDR2 FQNEAQ. The CDR3 totals 16 residues. This clonotype was obtained from an adult with an advanced solid tumor such as melanoma, head and neck, liver or kidney cancer. This rearrangement joins TRBV7-8 to TRBJ2-6; no firm D call. The sequencing used CD4+ or CD8+ T cells sorted from blood, collected in a trial of the OX40 agonist ivuxolimab. CDR3 loop: CASSLGFRLGANVLTF. In DNA form, the CDR3 reads TGTGCCAGCAGCTTAGGGTTTCGACTGGGGGCCAACGTCCTGACTTTC.